These T cell receptor beta chains were read from a single sample in a study of post-analysis software for immune sequencing data. TCRdb used MiXCR to reprocess the PCR reads, holding one entry per CDR3 protein. Counted here are about 760,000 distinct CDR3 sequences, 30% occurring once; the ten biggest clones make up roughly 0.53%. Sample: blood. All receptors derive from a girl aged 5-17 years with multiple sclerosis. Each CDR3 is given with its conserved first and last residue. A D gene is named only where the DNA matches it firmly. Clone size, where shown, is once, few, many, or a class for clones that have expanded.

V gene: TRBV9; J gene: TRBJ2-1; clone size: few; D gene: TRBD2; CDR3 DNA: TGTGCCAGCAGTTCGGGACTAGGTTTTTACAATGAGCAGTTCTTC; CDR3 protein: CASSSGLGFYNEQFF
V gene: TRBV20-1; J gene: TRBJ2-7; clone size: .; D gene: TRBD1; CDR3 DNA: TGCAGTGCCGAAGACGCGGGACAGGGCGCCTACGAGCAGTACTTC; CDR3 protein: CSAEDAGQGAYEQYF
V gene: TRBV3-1; J gene: TRBJ2-3; clone size: .; D gene: .; CDR3 DNA: TGTGCCAGCAGCCAAGTGATCCAGTCGGGCACAGATACGCAGTATTTT; CDR3 protein: CASSQVIQSGTDTQYF
V gene: TRBV4-3; J gene: TRBJ2-7; clone size: many; D gene: .; CDR3 DNA: TGCGCCAGCAGCCAAGATCCGGGAGCGGTTTACGAGCAGTACTTC; CDR3 protein: CASSQDPGAVYEQYF
V gene: TRBV27; J gene: TRBJ1-5; clone size: .; D gene: TRBD1; CDR3 DNA: TGTGCCAGCAGTTTTAAGACAGGGGGCAATCAGCCCCAGCATTTT; CDR3 protein: CASSFKTGGNQPQHF
V gene: TRBV7-9; J gene: TRBJ2-1; clone size: .; D gene: TRBD2; CDR3 DNA: TGTGCCAGCAGCAAGATGGCGGGGGGCGTCAACAATGAGCAGTTCTTC; CDR3 protein: CASSKMAGGVNNEQFF
V gene: TRBV20-1; J gene: TRBJ2-1; clone size: .; D gene: .; CDR3 DNA: TGCAGTGCTAGTCCGATTATTCAATTTGGGCCTGAGCAGTTCTTC; CDR3 protein: CSASPIIQFGPEQFF
V gene: TRBV2; J gene: TRBJ1-1; clone size: .; D gene: .; CDR3 DNA: TGTGCCAGCAGTGAAGCCAGGGTGGGGGCTGAAGCTTTCTTT; CDR3 protein: CASSEARVGAEAFF
V gene: TRBV28; J gene: TRBJ2-1; clone size: few; D gene: .; CDR3 DNA: TGTGCCAGCAGTTTTAGGGGGGGCGGCGGGAACAATGAGCAGTTCTTC; CDR3 protein: CASSFRGGGGNNEQFF
V gene: TRBV2; J gene: TRBJ1-4; clone size: .; D gene: .; CDR3 DNA: TGTGCCAGCAGTGTGAAAGGGGTTGCAACTAATGAAAAACTGTTTTTT; CDR3 protein: CASSVKGVATNEKLFF
V gene: TRBV5-1; J gene: TRBJ2-3; clone size: .; D gene: TRBD1; CDR3 DNA: TGCGCCAGCAGCAAGGACAGGGGGTCAGATACGCAGTATTTT; CDR3 protein: CASSKDRGSDTQYF
V gene: TRBV11-2; J gene: TRBJ2-1; clone size: .; D gene: .; CDR3 DNA: TGTGCCAGCAGCTTTGGGTCGGGAGCGTACAATGAGCAGTTCTTC; CDR3 protein: CASSFGSGAYNEQFF
V gene: TRBV6-1; J gene: TRBJ2-3; clone size: few; D gene: .; CDR3 DNA: TGTGCCAGCAGCGTACTACAGGGATTGAGGGGCACAGATACGCAGTATTTT; CDR3 protein: CASSVLQGLRGTDTQYF
V gene: TRBV28; J gene: TRBJ1-1; clone size: .; D gene: .; CDR3 DNA: TGTGCCAGCAGTTTACATCCGGGCGCCAGGAACACTGAAGCTTTCTTT; CDR3 protein: CASSLHPGARNTEAFF
V gene: TRBV15; J gene: TRBJ2-3; clone size: .; D gene: .; CDR3 DNA: TGTGCCACCAGCAGCACGGGGGGCGGCGATACGCAGTATTTT; CDR3 protein: CATSSTGGGDTQYF
V gene: TRBV6-6; J gene: TRBJ2-1; clone size: few; D gene: TRBD2; CDR3 DNA: TGTGCCAGCAGTGACCGGACTAGCGTCGACAATGAGCAGTTCTTC; CDR3 protein: CASSDRTSVDNEQFF
V gene: TRBV15; J gene: TRBJ2-1; clone size: .; D gene: .; CDR3 DNA: TGTGCCACCAGCAGTGCCTCGGGGGTGACCCGTCGGGCCAATGAGCAGTTCTTC; CDR3 protein: CATSSASGVTRRANEQFF
V gene: TRBV7-9; J gene: TRBJ2-7; clone size: few; D gene: .; CDR3 DNA: TGTGCCAGCAGCTCGGGGCGACCCGTGAATTCCTACGAGCAGTACTTC; CDR3 protein: CASSSGRPVNSYEQYF
V gene: TRBV29-1; J gene: TRBJ2-7; clone size: .; D gene: TRBD1; CDR3 DNA: TGCAGCGGGAGAGGACAGGGTTCGGGCGAGCAGTACTTC; CDR3 protein: CSGRGQGSGEQYF
V gene: TRBV5-1; J gene: TRBJ1-2; clone size: .; D gene: .; CDR3 DNA: TGCGCCAGCAGCTTGACGGTGGGGCCCTATGGCTACACCTTC; CDR3 protein: CASSLTVGPYGYTF
V gene: TRBV7-2; J gene: TRBJ2-5; clone size: .; D gene: TRBD1; CDR3 DNA: TGTGCCAGCAGCAAAGCCGGGACAGGGGGTCAAGAGACCCAGTACTTC; CDR3 protein: CASSKAGTGGQETQYF
V gene: TRBV7-9; J gene: TRBJ2-3; clone size: .; D gene: .; CDR3 DNA: TGTGCCAGCAGCCTCGGCGATTTGGGCACAGATACGCAGTATTTT; CDR3 protein: CASSLGDLGTDTQYF
V gene: TRBV29-1; J gene: TRBJ2-7; clone size: .; D gene: .; CDR3 DNA: TGCAGCGTTGAAGATCCGGGGGAGTTCGACGAGCAGTACTTC; CDR3 protein: CSVEDPGEFDEQYF
V gene: TRBV29-1; J gene: TRBJ1-2; clone size: .; D gene: .; CDR3 DNA: TGCAGCGTTGGGGGCACCCTCTATGGCTACACCTTC; CDR3 protein: CSVGGTLYGYTF
V gene: TRBV20-1; J gene: TRBJ1-1; clone size: few; D gene: .; CDR3 DNA: TGCAGTGCTAGAGGAGGGGGGGGGACTGAAGCTTTCTTT; CDR3 protein: CSARGGGGTEAFF
V gene: TRBV28; J gene: TRBJ2-5; clone size: .; D gene: .; CDR3 DNA: TGTGCCAGCAGTCCCCTCCGGCCGGTGGAGACCCAGTACTTC; CDR3 protein: CASSPLRPVETQYF
V gene: TRBV6-5; J gene: TRBJ1-2; clone size: few; D gene: TRBD1; CDR3 DNA: TGTGCCAGCAGGGACCGAAAACAGGGGTCGTATGGCTACACCTTC; CDR3 protein: CASRDRKQGSYGYTF
V gene: TRBV2; J gene: TRBJ2-5; clone size: .; D gene: .; CDR3 DNA: TGTGCCAGCAGTGAAGCCGGGGGGCTAGAGACCCAGTACTTC; CDR3 protein: CASSEAGGLETQYF
V gene: TRBV7-2; J gene: TRBJ1-6; clone size: few; D gene: .; CDR3 DNA: TGTGCCAGCAGCTCGAATAACCGGGACGCTAATTCACCCCTCCACTTT; CDR3 protein: CASSSNNRDANSPLHF
V gene: TRBV7-2; J gene: TRBJ2-7; clone size: few; D gene: .; CDR3 DNA: TGTGCCAGCAGCTTAGATGGACTACCCTACGAGCAGTACTTC; CDR3 protein: CASSLDGLPYEQYF
V gene: TRBV25-1; J gene: TRBJ2-5; clone size: .; D gene: TRBD1; CDR3 DNA: TGTGCCAGCAGTGAGAAGGGACAGGGCCTATGGGAGACCCAGTACTTC; CDR3 protein: CASSEKGQGLWETQYF
V gene: TRBV5-1; J gene: TRBJ2-5; clone size: few; D gene: TRBD1; CDR3 DNA: TGCGCCAGCAGCTTGGAGGGGGCCCCAGAGACCCAGTACTTC; CDR3 protein: CASSLEGAPETQYF
V gene: TRBV7-9; J gene: TRBJ2-1; clone size: .; D gene: .; CDR3 DNA: TGTGCCAGCAGCTTAGTAACAGATCCCTACAATGAGCAGTTCTTC; CDR3 protein: CASSLVTDPYNEQFF
V gene: TRBV9; J gene: TRBJ2-1; clone size: .; D gene: TRBD2; CDR3 DNA: TGTGCCAGCAGCGTAGGCGGGAGGGCATTCGATGAGCAGTTCTTC; CDR3 protein: CASSVGGRAFDEQFF
V gene: TRBV24-1; J gene: TRBJ2-7; clone size: .; D gene: .; CDR3 DNA: TGTGCCACCAGCCGGACGGGCCCCAACGAGCAGTACTTC; CDR3 protein: CATSRTGPNEQYF
V gene: TRBV12-5; J gene: TRBJ2-1; clone size: few; D gene: .; CDR3 DNA: TGTGCTAGTGGCCCTGATGGGGCCTTCTTCGAGCAGTTCTTC; CDR3 protein: CASGPDGAFFEQFF
V gene: TRBV5-5; J gene: TRBJ2-3; clone size: .; D gene: .; CDR3 DNA: TGTGCCAGCAGCTTGGTTGAGGGGGGGCCGACAGATACGCAGTATTTT; CDR3 protein: CASSLVEGGPTDTQYF
V gene: TRBV9; J gene: TRBJ2-7; clone size: few; D gene: TRBD2; CDR3 DNA: TGTGCCAGCAGCCTGGGCCCGGGACTAGCGGGGGAGCAGTACTTC; CDR3 protein: CASSLGPGLAGEQYF
V gene: TRBV5-1; J gene: TRBJ1-2; clone size: few; D gene: .; CDR3 DNA: TGCGCCAGCAGCTTGGCTCAGGTGGGAAGTCTTACTGCCTCGGGTGGCTACACCTTC; CDR3 protein: CASSLAQVGSLTASGGYTF
V gene: TRBV7-8; J gene: TRBJ1-2; clone size: .; D gene: .; CDR3 DNA: TGTGCCAGCAGCCGCTTTTTAGTGGATGGCTACACCTTC; CDR3 protein: CASSRFLVDGYTF
V gene: TRBV27; J gene: TRBJ1-6; clone size: few; D gene: .; CDR3 DNA: TGTGCCAGCAGTCTCACAGGGATCCCCTATAATTCACCCCTCCACTTT; CDR3 protein: CASSLTGIPYNSPLHF
V gene: TRBV3-1; J gene: TRBJ1-2; clone size: .; D gene: .; CDR3 DNA: TGTGCCAGCAGCCCTCGCCAGGCCCGGCTGGGGGGCTACACCTTC; CDR3 protein: CASSPRQARLGGYTF
V gene: TRBV9; J gene: TRBJ1-2; clone size: few; D gene: .; CDR3 DNA: TGTGCCAGCAGAGGAGATGTGGGGGGGGACTATGGCTACACCTTC; CDR3 protein: CASRGDVGGDYGYTF
V gene: TRBV25-1; J gene: TRBJ2-7; clone size: few; D gene: TRBD2; CDR3 DNA: TGTGCCAGCAGTGCATCACTAGCGGCCCTCTACGAGCAGTACTTC; CDR3 protein: CASSASLAALYEQYF
V gene: TRBV20-1; J gene: TRBJ2-1; clone size: few; D gene: TRBD2; CDR3 DNA: TGCAGTGCTAGACCTTGGACTAGCGGATACAATGAGCAGTTCTTC; CDR3 protein: CSARPWTSGYNEQFF
V gene: TRBV3-1; J gene: TRBJ2-5; clone size: .; D gene: .; CDR3 DNA: TGTGCCAGCAGCCAAGGGCTAGCCTCGCAGTACTTC; CDR3 protein: CASSQGLASQYF
V gene: TRBV7-8; J gene: TRBJ2-7; clone size: few; D gene: TRBD1; CDR3 DNA: TGTGCCAGCAGCTTCGGGACAGGGGCAGGGGAGCAGTACTTC; CDR3 protein: CASSFGTGAGEQYF
V gene: TRBV7-9; J gene: TRBJ2-7; clone size: few; D gene: .; CDR3 DNA: TGTGCCAGCAGCGAAGATGGGACCTACGAGCAGTACTTC; CDR3 protein: CASSEDGTYEQYF